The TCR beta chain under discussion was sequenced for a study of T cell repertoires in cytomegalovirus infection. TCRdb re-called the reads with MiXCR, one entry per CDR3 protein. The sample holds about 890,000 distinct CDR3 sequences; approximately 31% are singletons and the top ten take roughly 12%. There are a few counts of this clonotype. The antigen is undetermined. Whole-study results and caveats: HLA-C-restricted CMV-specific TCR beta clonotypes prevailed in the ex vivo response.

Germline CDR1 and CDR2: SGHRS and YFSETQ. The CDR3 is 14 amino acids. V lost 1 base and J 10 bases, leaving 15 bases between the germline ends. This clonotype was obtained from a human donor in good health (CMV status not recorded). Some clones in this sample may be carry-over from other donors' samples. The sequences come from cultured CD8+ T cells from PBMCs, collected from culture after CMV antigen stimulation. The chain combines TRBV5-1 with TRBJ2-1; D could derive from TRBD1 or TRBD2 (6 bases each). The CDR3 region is CASSLIPGAGEQFF. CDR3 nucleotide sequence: TGCGCCAGCAGCTTGATACCGGGGGCAGGGGAGCAGTTCTTC. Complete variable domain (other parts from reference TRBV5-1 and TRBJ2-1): KAGVTQTPRYLIKTRGQQVTLSCSPISGHRSVSWYQQTPGQGLQFLFEYFSETQRNKGNFPGRFSGRQFSNSRSEMNVSTLELGDSALYLCASSLIPGAGEQFFGPGTRLTVL.